This paragraph covers one T cell receptor beta chain sequence. The CDR3 loop spans 15 amino acids. In germline, CDR1 is LGHNA, CDR2 YNFKEQ. The V segment lost 2 bases and the J segment 14 bases; nucleotides outside the gene matches: 7. This entry is derived from a study of T cell changes during pregnancy in multiple sclerosis. Method: immunoSEQ multiplex PCR; TCRdb's copy keeps in-frame clones and lacks some. Of approximately 60,000 clones in the sample, 85% to 95% were seen once. The source is a female donor with multiple sclerosis, enrolled in a pregnancy study. V and J are TRBV4-2 and TRBJ2-1; 15 bases are a match to TRBD2. This specimen consisted of CD8+ T cells from peripheral blood mononuclear cells, obtained in the third trimester of pregnancy. The CDR3 coding sequence is TGTGCCAGCAGCCAAAAGCCGGGACTAGCGGGGGGTAAGTTCTTC. Its translation is CASSQKPGLAGGKFF.